The rows below give T cell receptor beta chains drawn from one sample of a study of CD8+ T cells in alopecia areata. Here immunoSEQ multiplex PCR was the method, and the copy in TCRdb shows in-frame clones only, minus some. The sample has over 150,000 clones, 50% to 65% seen once. The specimen comprised CD4+ T cells sorted from blood, sampled at week 24, from a patient treated with tofacitinib. These receptors all come from a human donor with alopecia areata. CDR3s include the opening cysteine and the closing phenylalanine or tryptophan. Each record gives: J gene, D gene, clone size, V gene, CDR3 protein, CDR3 DNA. D genes are given only for firm matches. The size of a clone is reported for some rows only, either as once, few or many, or as a class for expanded clones.

>TRBJ2-6|TRBD1|.|TRBV5-1
CASSTGTGFSGANVLTF
TGCGCCAGCAGTACCGGGACAGGATTCTCTGGGGCCAACGTCCTGACTTTC
>TRBJ2-6|TRBD1|.|TRBV10-3
CAIGPGTGGPGANVLTF
TGTGCCATCGGACCCGGGACAGGGGGCCCTGGGGCCAACGTCCTGACTTTC
>TRBJ2-5|.|.|TRBV6-1
CASSEKGRGEQTQYF
TGTGCCAGCAGTGAAAAGGGGCGAGGGGAGCAGACCCAGTACTTC
>TRBJ2-7|.|.|TRBV7-2
CASSFRDGTYEQYF
TGTGCCAGCAGCTTCCGGGACGGAACCTACGAGCAGTACTTC
>TRBJ1-1|.|.|TRBV6-5
CASSSDTEAFF
TGTGCCAGCAGCTCTGACACTGAAGCTTTCTTT
>TRBJ1-5|TRBD1|few|TRBV30
CAWSGTGGNKGNQPQHF
TGTGCCTGGAGTGGGACAGGGGGCAATAAGGGCAATCAGCCCCAGCATTTT
>TRBJ2-1|TRBD2|.|TRBV5-4
CASSLSRTGGRYNEQFF
TGTGCCAGCAGCTTAAGCCGAACGGGGGGGCGCTACAATGAGCAGTTCTTC
>TRBJ2-7|.|.|TRBV5-6
CASSDLYEQYF
TGTGCCAGCAGCGATCTCTACGAGCAGTACTTC
>TRBJ2-7|.|.|TRBV25-1
CASSELGAYEQYF
TGTGCCAGCAGTGAATTGGGGGCCTACGAGCAGTACTTC
>TRBJ1-4|.|.|TRBV7-2
CASSPRQEKLFF
TGTGCCAGCAGCCCCCGACAGGAAAAACTGTTTTTT
>TRBJ2-5|TRBD1|.|TRBV5-1
CASSIGTGAQETQYF
TGCGCCAGCAGCATCGGGACAGGGGCCCAAGAGACCCAGTACTTC
>TRBJ1-1|.|.|TRBV2
CASSEVENTEAFF
TGTGCCAGCAGTGAGGTGGAGAACACTGAAGCTTTCTTT
>TRBJ1-2|TRBD1|.|TRBV7-2
CASSPSTGDYGYTF
TGTGCCAGCAGCCCCTCGACAGGGGACTATGGCTACACCTTC
>TRBJ1-2|TRBD1|.|TRBV6-5
CASRITGQHYGYTF
TGTGCCAGCAGGATTACGGGACAGCACTATGGCTACACCTTC
>TRBJ2-2|.|.|TRBV18
CASSPRQAAGELFF
TGTGCCAGCTCACCAAGACAGGCTGCCGGGGAGCTGTTTTTT
>TRBJ2-4|.|few|TRBV6-1
CASSEVKGAKNIQYF
TGTGCCAGCAGTGAAGTAAAAGGGGCCAAAAACATTCAGTACTTC
>TRBJ2-3|.|.|TRBV2
CASSPRTNTRTDTQYF
TGTGCCAGCAGCCCCAGGACCAATACCCGCACAGATACGCAGTATTTT
>TRBJ1-1|.|few|TRBV29-1
CSVAFGRITEAFF
TGCAGCGTTGCTTTTGGGCGGATCACTGAAGCTTTCTTT
>TRBJ1-2|TRBD1|.|TRBV29-1
CSVTASRDSASGYTF
TGCAGCGTTACGGCAAGTAGGGACAGCGCCAGTGGCTACACCTTC
>TRBJ2-7|.|few|TRBV7-8
CASGRTLLGEQYF
TGTGCCAGCGGGAGGACACTCCTGGGCGAGCAGTACTTC
>TRBJ2-5|TRBD1|.|TRBV28
CASSLEGQSGKTQYF
TGTGCCAGCAGTTTAGAGGGACAGAGTGGGAAGACCCAGTACTTC
>TRBJ2-5|.|.|TRBV7-2
CASSLGSQSQETQYF
TGTGCCAGCAGCCTGGGATCTCAATCCCAAGAGACCCAGTACTTC
>TRBJ1-5|.|.|TRBV7-6
CASSTGPMLSNQPQHF
TGTGCCAGCAGCACTGGGCCCATGTTAAGCAATCAGCCCCAGCATTTT
>TRBJ2-2|.|.|TRBV5-6
CASKGTLNTGELFF
TGTGCCAGCAAAGGGACTCTGAACACCGGGGAGCTGTTTTTT
>TRBJ2-7|.|.|TRBV29-1
CSVGAGAGGTGQYF
TGCAGCGTTGGGGCGGGTGCAGGAGGAACGGGGCAGTACTTC
>TRBJ2-1|TRBD1|once|TRBV5-1
CASSLLDREVNEQFF
TGCGCCAGCAGCTTGTTGGACAGGGAAGTTAATGAGCAGTTCTTC
>TRBJ1-1|.|.|TRBV30
CACRQKEAFF
TGTGCCTGCCGACAGAAGGAAGCTTTCTTT
>TRBJ1-2|.|once|TRBV29-1
CSVEDRGRARGGYTF
TGCAGCGTTGAAGATCGCGGCAGGGCCCGAGGGGGCTACACCTTC
>TRBJ1-5|TRBD1|few|TRBV2
CASSVPGQAGIGGNQPQHF
TGTGCCAGCAGTGTCCCGGGACAGGCAGGTATTGGTGGCAATCAGCCCCAGCATTTT
>TRBJ1-2|.|few|TRBV5-1
CASSLENYGYTF
TGCGCCAGCAGCTTGGAGAATTATGGCTACACCTTC
>TRBJ2-5|TRBD2|.|TRBV2
CASSLAGGQETQYF
TGTGCCAGCAGCCTAGCGGGGGGCCAAGAGACCCAGTACTTC
>TRBJ2-3|.|.|TRBV4-1
CASSRSDGGSTDTQYF
TGCGCCAGCAGCCGCAGCGACGGCGGTAGCACAGATACGCAGTATTTT
>TRBJ1-2|.|.|TRBV27
CASSLTRTDYGYTF
TGTGCCAGCAGTTTAACGAGGACAGATTATGGCTACACCTTC
>TRBJ1-2|.|.|TRBV27
CASSSPGTEYGYTF
TGTGCCAGCAGTTCGCCAGGGACTGAGTATGGCTACACCTTC
>TRBJ2-2|.|.|TRBV29-1
CSGGPTNTGELFF
TGCAGCGGGGGACCTACGAACACCGGGGAGCTGTTTTTT
>TRBJ2-7|.|.|TRBV29-1
CSVSGPEQYF
TGCAGCGTTTCCGGACCCGAGCAGTACTTC
>TRBJ1-5|TRBD1|.|TRBV30
CAWNTIQGDQPQHF
TGTGCCTGGAATACTATACAGGGGGATCAGCCCCAGCATTTT
>TRBJ2-7|TRBD2|.|TRBV19
CASSISGGAYEQYF
TGTGCCAGTAGTATTAGCGGGGGGGCCTACGAGCAGTACTTC
>TRBJ2-1|.|.|TRBV14
CASGIRPDGEQFF
TGTGCCAGCGGGATTCGGCCGGATGGTGAGCAGTTCTTC